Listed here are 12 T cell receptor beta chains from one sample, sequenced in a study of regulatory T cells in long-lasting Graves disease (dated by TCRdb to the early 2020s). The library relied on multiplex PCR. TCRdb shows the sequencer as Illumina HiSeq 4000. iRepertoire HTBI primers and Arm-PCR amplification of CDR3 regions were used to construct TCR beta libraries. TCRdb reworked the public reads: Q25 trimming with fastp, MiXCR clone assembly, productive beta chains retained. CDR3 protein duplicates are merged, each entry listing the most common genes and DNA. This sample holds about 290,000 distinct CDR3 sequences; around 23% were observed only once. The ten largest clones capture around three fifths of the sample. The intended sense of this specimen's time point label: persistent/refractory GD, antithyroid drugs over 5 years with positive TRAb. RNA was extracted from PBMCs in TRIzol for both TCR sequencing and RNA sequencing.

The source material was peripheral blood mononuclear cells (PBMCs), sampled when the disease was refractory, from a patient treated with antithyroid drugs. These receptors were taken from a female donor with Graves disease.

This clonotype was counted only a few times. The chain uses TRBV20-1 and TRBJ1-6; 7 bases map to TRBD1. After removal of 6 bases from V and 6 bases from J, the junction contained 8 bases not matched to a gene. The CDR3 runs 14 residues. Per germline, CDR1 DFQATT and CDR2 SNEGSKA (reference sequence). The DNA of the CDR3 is TGCAGTGCCCCGACAGGGCTGATTAATTCACCCCTCCACTTT. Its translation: CSAPTGLINSPLHF.

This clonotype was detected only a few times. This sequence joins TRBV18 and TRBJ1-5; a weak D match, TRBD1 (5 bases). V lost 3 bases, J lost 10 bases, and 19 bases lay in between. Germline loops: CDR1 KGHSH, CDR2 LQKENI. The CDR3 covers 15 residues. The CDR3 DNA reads TGTGCCAGCTCACCTAGAGGGGACGGGACCGGTCCCCAGCATTTT. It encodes CASSPRGDGTGPQHF.

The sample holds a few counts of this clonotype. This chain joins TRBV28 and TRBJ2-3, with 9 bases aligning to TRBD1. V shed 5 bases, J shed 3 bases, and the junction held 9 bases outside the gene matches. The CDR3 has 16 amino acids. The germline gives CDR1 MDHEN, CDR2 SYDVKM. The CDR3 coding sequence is TGTGCCAGCAGTCCAACTGAGGGACAGGGAACAGATACGCAGTATTTT. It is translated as CASSPTEGQGTDTQYF.

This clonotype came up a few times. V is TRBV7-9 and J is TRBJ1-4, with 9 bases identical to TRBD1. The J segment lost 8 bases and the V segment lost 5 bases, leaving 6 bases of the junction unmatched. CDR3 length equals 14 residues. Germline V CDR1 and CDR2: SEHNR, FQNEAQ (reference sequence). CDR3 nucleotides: TGTGCCAGCAGCAGCCGGGACAGGGAGGAAAAACTGTTTTTT. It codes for CASSSRDREEKLFF. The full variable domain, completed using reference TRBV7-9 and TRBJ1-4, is DTGVSQNPRHKITKRGQNVTFRCDPISEHNRLYWYRQTLGQGPEFLTYFQNEAQLEKSRLLSDRFSAERPKGSFSTLEIQRTEQGDSAMYLCASSSRDREEKLFFGSGTQLSVL.

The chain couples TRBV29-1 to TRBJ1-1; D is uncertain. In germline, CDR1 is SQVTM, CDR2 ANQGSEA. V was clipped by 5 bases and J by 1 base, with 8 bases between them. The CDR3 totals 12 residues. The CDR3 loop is CSVTPGNTEAFF. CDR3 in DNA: TGCAGCGTTACCCCAGGGAACACTGAAGCTTTCTTT. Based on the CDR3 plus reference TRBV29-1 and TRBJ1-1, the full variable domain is SAVISQKPSRDICQRGTSLTIQCQVDSQVTMMFWYRQQPGQSLTLIATANQGSEATYESGFVIDKFPISRPNLTFSTLTVSNMSPEDSSIYLCSVTPGNTEAFFGQGTRLTVV.

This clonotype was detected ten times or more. CDR3 protein: CASSLFWSGTGTKVGQYF. The CDR3 DNA follows: TGTGCCAGCAGTTTGTTTTGGAGCGGGACAGGTACAAAGGTGGGCCAGTACTTC. The V gene is TRBV12-3 or TRBV12-4, the J gene TRBJ2-5; D is possibly TRBD1 (8 bases). V was clipped by 3 bases and J by 10 bases, with 30 bases between them. CDR3 length equals 18 residues.

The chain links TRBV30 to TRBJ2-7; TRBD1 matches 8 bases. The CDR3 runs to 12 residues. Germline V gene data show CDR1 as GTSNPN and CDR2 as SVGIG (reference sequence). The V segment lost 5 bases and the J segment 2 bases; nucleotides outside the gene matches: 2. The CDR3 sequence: CAWDRGTYEQYF. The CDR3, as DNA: TGTGCCTGGGACAGGGGAACCTACGAGCAGTACTTC.

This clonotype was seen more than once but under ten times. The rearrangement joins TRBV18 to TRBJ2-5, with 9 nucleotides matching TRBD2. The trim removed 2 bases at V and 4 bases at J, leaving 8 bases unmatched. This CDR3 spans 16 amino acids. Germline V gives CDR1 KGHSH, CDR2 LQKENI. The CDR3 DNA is TGTGCCAGCTCACCAAACCAGCGGGAGGTGTTAGAGACCCAGTACTTC. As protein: CASSPNQREVLETQYF.

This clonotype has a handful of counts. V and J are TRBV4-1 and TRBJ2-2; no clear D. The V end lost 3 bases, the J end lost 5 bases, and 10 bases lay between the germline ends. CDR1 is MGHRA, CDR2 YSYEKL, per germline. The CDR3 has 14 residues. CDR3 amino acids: CASSHGPETGELFF. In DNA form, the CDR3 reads TGCGCCAGCAGCCATGGACCGGAAACCGGGGAGCTGTTTTTT.

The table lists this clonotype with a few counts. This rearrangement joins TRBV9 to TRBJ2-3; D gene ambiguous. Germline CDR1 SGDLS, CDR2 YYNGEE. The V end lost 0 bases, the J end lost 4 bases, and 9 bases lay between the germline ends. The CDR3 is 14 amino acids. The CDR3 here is CASSVGVGADTQYF. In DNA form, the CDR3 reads TGTGCCAGCAGCGTAGGGGTTGGGGCAGATACGCAGTATTTT.

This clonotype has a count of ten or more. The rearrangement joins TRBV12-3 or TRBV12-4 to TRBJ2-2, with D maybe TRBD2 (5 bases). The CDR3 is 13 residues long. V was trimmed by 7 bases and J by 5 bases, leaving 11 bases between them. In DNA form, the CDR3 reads TGTGCCAGCAACCAGAGGAGGACCGGGGAGCTGTTTTTT. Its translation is CASNQRRTGELFF.

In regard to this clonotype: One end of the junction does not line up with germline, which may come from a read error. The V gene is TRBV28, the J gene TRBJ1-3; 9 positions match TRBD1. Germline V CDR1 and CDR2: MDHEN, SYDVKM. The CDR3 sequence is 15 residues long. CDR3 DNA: TGTGCCAGCAGTCAGGACAGGGGCTCTGGAAACACCGTATATTTT. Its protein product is CASSQDRGSGNTVYF.